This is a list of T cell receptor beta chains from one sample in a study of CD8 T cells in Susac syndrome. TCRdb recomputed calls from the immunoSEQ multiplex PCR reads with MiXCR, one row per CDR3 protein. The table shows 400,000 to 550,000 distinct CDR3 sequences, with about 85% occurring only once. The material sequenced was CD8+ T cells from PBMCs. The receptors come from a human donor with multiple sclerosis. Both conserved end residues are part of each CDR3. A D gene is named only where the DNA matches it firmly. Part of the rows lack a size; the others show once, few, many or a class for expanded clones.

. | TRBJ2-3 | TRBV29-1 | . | CSVEDPWTSSPPDTQYF | TGCAGCGTTGAAGATCCATGGACATCGAGTCCCCCAGATACGCAGTATTTT
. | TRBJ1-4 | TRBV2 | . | CASSEGVAVNEKLFF | TGTGCCAGCAGTGAAGGAGTGGCAGTTAATGAAAAACTGTTTTTT
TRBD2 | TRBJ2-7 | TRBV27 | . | CASRRGVMTSGQYF | TGTGCCAGCAGGCGGGGGGTCATGACGTCGGGGCAGTACTTC
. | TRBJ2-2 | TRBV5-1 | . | CASSLEAGNTGELFF | TGCGCCAGCAGCTTGGAGGCCGGGAACACCGGGGAGCTGTTTTTT
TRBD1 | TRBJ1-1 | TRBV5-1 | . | CASSLGTGGAETEAFF | TGCGCCAGCAGCCTCGGGACAGGGGGCGCGGAAACTGAAGCTTTCTTT
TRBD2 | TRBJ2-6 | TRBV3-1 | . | CASSRILAGDSGANVLTF | TGTGCCAGCAGCCGTATTCTAGCGGGAGACTCTGGGGCCAACGTCCTGACTTTC
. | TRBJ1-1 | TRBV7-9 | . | CASSASGNEAFF | TGTGCCAGCAGTGCTAGTGGAAACGAAGCTTTCTTT
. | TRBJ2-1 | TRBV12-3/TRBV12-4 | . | CASSSSGGFYNEQFF | TGTGCCAGCAGTTCATCAGGGGGGTTCTACAATGAGCAGTTCTTC
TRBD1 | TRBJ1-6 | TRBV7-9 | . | CASSQTGDNSPLHF | TGTGCCAGCAGCCAGACAGGGGACAATTCACCCCTCCACTTT
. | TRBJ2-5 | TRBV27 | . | CASRPQQSQETQYF | TGTGCCAGCAGACCACAACAGAGTCAAGAGACCCAGTACTTC
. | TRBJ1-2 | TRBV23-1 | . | CATTEARTGYTF | TGCGCCACCACAGAGGCGAGGACGGGCTACACCTTC
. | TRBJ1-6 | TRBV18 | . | CASSRTDSSYNSPLHF | TGTGCCAGCTCACGGACGGATAGCTCCTATAATTCACCCCTCCACTTT
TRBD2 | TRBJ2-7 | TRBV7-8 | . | CASSHAGLGYYEQYF | TGTGCCAGCAGCCATGCGGGACTAGGATACTACGAGCAGTACTTC
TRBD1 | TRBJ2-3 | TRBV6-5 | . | CASSLGGDRGEADTQYF | TGTGCCAGCAGTTTAGGGGGGGACAGGGGCGAGGCGGATACGCAGTATTTT
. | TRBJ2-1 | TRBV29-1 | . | CSVEWATTTSYNEQFF | TGCAGCGTTGAATGGGCCACCACAACCTCCTACAATGAGCAGTTCTTC
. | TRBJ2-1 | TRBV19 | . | CASSIGGTGLDNEQFF | TGTGCCAGTAGTATAGGTGGGACCGGGTTAGACAATGAGCAGTTCTTC
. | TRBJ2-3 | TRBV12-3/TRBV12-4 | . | CASSLTRVSDTQYF | TGTGCCAGCAGTCTTACCAGGGTATCAGATACGCAGTATTTT
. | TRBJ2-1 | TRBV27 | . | CASTIHGSGYNEQFF | TGTGCCAGCACTATCCACGGGAGTGGCTACAATGAGCAGTTCTTC
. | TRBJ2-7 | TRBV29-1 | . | CSVGTAEQYF | TGCAGCGTTGGGACAGCCGAGCAGTACTTC
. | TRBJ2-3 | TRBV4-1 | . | CASSQEAMADTQYF | TGCGCCAGCAGCCAAGAGGCCATGGCAGATACGCAGTATTTT
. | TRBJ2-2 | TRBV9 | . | CASSLRSGLPWGPSNTGELFF | TGTGCCAGCAGCCTGCGCTCGGGACTCCCCTGGGGGCCGTCGAACACCGGGGAGCTGTTTTTT
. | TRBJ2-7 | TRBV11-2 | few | CASSLPTGSYEQYF | TGTGCCAGCAGCTTACCGACAGGATCCTACGAGCAGTACTTC
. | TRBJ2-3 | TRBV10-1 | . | CASSSGDRSTDTQYF | TGCGCCAGCAGCTCTGGAGACAGGAGCACAGATACGCAGTATTTT
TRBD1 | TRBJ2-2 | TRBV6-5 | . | CASSYGPGQGASGELFF | TGTGCCAGCAGTTACGGTCCGGGACAGGGGGCATCCGGGGAGCTGTTTTTT
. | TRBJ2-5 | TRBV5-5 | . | CASSLATRASHQYF | TGTGCCAGCAGCTTGGCGACGCGGGCGTCTCACCAGTACTTC
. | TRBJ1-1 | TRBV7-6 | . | CASSLISSQMAGLNTEAFF | TGTGCCAGCAGCTTAATAAGTAGCCAAATGGCGGGGCTGAACACTGAAGCTTTCTTT
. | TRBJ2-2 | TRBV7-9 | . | CASRAPDRPNTGELFF | TGTGCCAGCAGAGCCCCGGACAGACCGAACACCGGGGAGCTGTTTTTT
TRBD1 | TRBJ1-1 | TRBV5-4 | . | CASSPRDRGTEAFF | TGTGCCAGCAGCCCGAGGGACAGGGGCACTGAAGCTTTCTTT
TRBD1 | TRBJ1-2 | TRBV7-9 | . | CASTKGADYGYTF | TGTGCCAGCACAAAGGGGGCAGACTATGGCTACACCTTC
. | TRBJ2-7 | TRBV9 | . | CASSVGLGSYEQYF | TGTGCCAGCAGCGTAGGGCTCGGCTCCTACGAGCAGTACTTC
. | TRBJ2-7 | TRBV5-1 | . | CASSFGTNHEQYF | TGCGCCAGCAGCTTCGGGACAAACCACGAGCAGTACTTC
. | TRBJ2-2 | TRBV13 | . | CASSPYGGTGELFF | TGTGCCAGCAGCCCCTATGGGGGCACCGGGGAGCTGTTTTTT
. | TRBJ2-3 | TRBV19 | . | CASSTPPGRAITSTDTQYF | TGTGCCAGTAGTACCCCCCCGGGGAGAGCAATCACTAGCACAGATACGCAGTATTTT
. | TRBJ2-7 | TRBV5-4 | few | CASSLEMGSYEQYF | TGTGCCAGCAGCTTGGAGATGGGCTCCTACGAGCAGTACTTC
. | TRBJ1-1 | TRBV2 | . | CASSRNDRLDTEAFF | TGTGCCAGCAGCCGCAACGACAGGTTGGACACTGAAGCTTTCTTT
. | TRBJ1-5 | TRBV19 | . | CASSIDEKVRITDQPQHF | TGTGCCAGTAGTATAGATGAGAAGGTCCGTATAACCGATCAGCCCCAGCATTTT
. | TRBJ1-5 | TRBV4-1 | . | CASSQDIGDRLSPQHF | TGCGCCAGCAGCCAAGATATAGGGGACCGCTTGTCGCCCCAGCATTTT
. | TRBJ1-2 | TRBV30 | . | CACLVEGYGYTF | TGTGCCTGTCTAGTAGAGGGCTATGGCTACACCTTC
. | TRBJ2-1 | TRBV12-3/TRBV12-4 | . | CASRISENNEQFF | TGTGCCAGCAGGATTAGCGAGAACAATGAGCAGTTCTTC
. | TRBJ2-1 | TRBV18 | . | CASSPQVRPPYNEQFF | TGTGCCAGCTCACCACAGGTGCGACCCCCCTACAATGAGCAGTTCTTC
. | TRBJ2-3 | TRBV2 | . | CAVMPKGRGTDTQYF | TGTGCCGTCATGCCAAAGGGACGTGGGACAGATACGCAGTATTTT
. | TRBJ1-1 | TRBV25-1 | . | CATVGYEGEAFF | TGTGCCACCGTCGGGTACGAGGGTGAAGCTTTCTTT
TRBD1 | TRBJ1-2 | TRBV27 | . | CASNRDRHTSNYGYTF | TGTGCCAGCAACCGGGACAGGCACACTTCTAACTATGGCTACACCTTC
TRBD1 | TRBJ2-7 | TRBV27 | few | CASSLTGQGWEQYF | TGTGCCAGCAGTTTGACCGGACAGGGGTGGGAGCAGTACTTC
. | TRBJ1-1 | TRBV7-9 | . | CASSALGLFPNTEAFF | TGTGCCAGCAGCGCCCTGGGACTGTTCCCGAACACTGAAGCTTTCTTT
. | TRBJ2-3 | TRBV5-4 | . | CASSLDRDTDTQYF | TGTGCCAGCAGCCTCGACCGCGACACAGATACGCAGTATTTT
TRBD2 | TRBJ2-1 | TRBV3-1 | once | CASRTGTRYEHEQFF | TGTGCCAGCAGGACCGGGACTAGGTACGAGCATGAGCAGTTCTTC
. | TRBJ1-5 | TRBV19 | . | CASSIDLSDNQPQHF | TGTGCCAGTAGTATAGATCTGTCAGATAATCAGCCCCAGCATTTT
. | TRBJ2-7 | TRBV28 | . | CASSLGAVPSYEQYF | TGTGCCAGCAGTCTAGGGGCCGTCCCCTCCTACGAGCAGTACTTC
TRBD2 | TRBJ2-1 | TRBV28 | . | CASKLAGVYEQFF | TGTGCCAGCAAGCTAGCGGGAGTGTATGAGCAGTTCTTC
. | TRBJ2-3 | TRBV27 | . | CASSSGLAISTDTQYF | TGTGCCAGCAGTTCGGGACTGGCGATTAGCACAGATACGCAGTATTTT
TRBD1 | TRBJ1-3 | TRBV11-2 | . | CASSPGTGGFSGNTIYF | TGTGCCAGCAGCCCCGGGACAGGGGGCTTCTCTGGAAACACCATATATTTT
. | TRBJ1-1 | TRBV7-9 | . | CASSFEGVGVFF | TGTGCCAGCAGCTTTGAGGGAGTAGGGGTTTTCTTT